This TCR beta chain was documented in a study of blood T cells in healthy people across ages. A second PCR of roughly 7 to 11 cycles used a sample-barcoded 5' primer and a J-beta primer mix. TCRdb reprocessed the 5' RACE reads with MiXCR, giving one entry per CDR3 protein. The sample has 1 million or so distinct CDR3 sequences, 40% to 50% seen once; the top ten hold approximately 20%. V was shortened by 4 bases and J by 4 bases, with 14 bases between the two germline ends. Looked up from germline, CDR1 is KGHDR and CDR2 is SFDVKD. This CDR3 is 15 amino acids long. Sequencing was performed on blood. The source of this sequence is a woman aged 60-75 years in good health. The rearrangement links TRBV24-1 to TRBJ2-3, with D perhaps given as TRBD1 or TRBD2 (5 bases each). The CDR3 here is CATSEPRGTPDTQYF. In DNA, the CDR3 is TGTGCCACCAGTGAGCCCCGGGGCACCCCAGATACGCAGTATTTT.